This T cell receptor beta chain was captured by sequencing in a study of CD8+ T cells in alopecia areata. In the study overall: Tofacitinib was taken orally by treated patients, and the dose was 5 to 10 mg twice daily. Study outcomes and limitations: Scalp clonality and expanded CD8+ clones among the top 100 showed significant decreases with tofacitinib. In lesional scalp, particularly from alopecia totalis/universalis, clonality was higher than in normal scalp.

Points on this clone: Its cognate antigen is unknown.

CDR3 size: 11 residues. The germline gives CDR1 DFQATT, CDR2 SNEGSKA (reference sequence). V was clipped by 6 bases and J by 4 bases, with 9 bases between them. Sequencing used cDNA as its template, made by extracting RNA and reverse transcribing it. Clones were read by immunoSEQ multiplex PCR, and TCRdb kept only the in-frame ones, dropping some. The data contain about 210,000 clones, about three fifths of them singletons. Specified treatment: oral pan-JAK inhibitor, 5-10 mg twice daily. The clonotype comes from a human donor with alopecia areata. This chain joins TRBV20-1 and TRBJ1-2; D is undetermined. The specimen was CD4+ T cells sorted from blood, collected at week 4, from a patient treated with tofacitinib. The CDR3 nucleotides are TGCAGTGCCAAAGAGGCCTATGGCTACACCTTC. Its translation: CSAKEAYGYTF.